The rows below give T cell receptor beta chains drawn from one sample of a study of blood T cell repertoires in COVID-19. The method was immunoSEQ multiplex PCR; TCRdb's version includes in-frame clones alone and lacks a portion of them. The sample contains hundreds of thousands of clones, 85% of which appear only once. What was sequenced was peripheral blood. The receptors were gathered from a man over 45 with active or convalescent COVID-19. Each CDR3 is given without its conserved first and last residue. Fields, in order: V gene, J gene, CDR3 protein.

V gene: TRBV6-5
J gene: TRBJ1-1
CDR3 protein: ASRPTGTNTEAF

V gene: TRBV3-1/TRBV3-2
J gene: TRBJ2-5
CDR3 protein: ASSPYVTRLQETQY

V gene: TRBV7-8
J gene: TRBJ1-1
CDR3 protein: ASSLAQTGEAF

V gene: TRBV6-2/TRBV6-3
J gene: TRBJ1-5
CDR3 protein: ASSSGGSNQPQH

V gene: TRBV10-3
J gene: TRBJ2-5
CDR3 protein: AIGRDREETQY

V gene: TRBV6-5
J gene: TRBJ2-7
CDR3 protein: ASSTGTSGYEQY

V gene: TRBV11-2
J gene: TRBJ2-7
CDR3 protein: ASSSLRGARYEQY

V gene: TRBV10-2
J gene: TRBJ2-3
CDR3 protein: ASSGGLAGLADTQY

V gene: TRBV18
J gene: TRBJ1-1
CDR3 protein: ASSPEIQYTEAF

V gene: TRBV19
J gene: TRBJ1-4
CDR3 protein: ASSIGRGLGGEKLF

V gene: TRBV6-2/TRBV6-3
J gene: TRBJ1-3
CDR3 protein: ASSYGWGVAGNTIY

V gene: TRBV7-2
J gene: TRBJ2-3
CDR3 protein: ASSLQGQGSDTQY

V gene: TRBV6-5
J gene: TRBJ2-2
CDR3 protein: ASSTGTANTGELF

V gene: TRBV18
J gene: TRBJ1-1
CDR3 protein: ASSGGRALTEAF

V gene: TRBV3-1/TRBV3-2
J gene: TRBJ2-7
CDR3 protein: ASTASGAYEQY

V gene: TRBV15
J gene: TRBJ1-1
CDR3 protein: ATSFQGGTEAF

V gene: TRBV18
J gene: TRBJ2-1
CDR3 protein: ASSPGLADYNEQF

V gene: TRBV7-2
J gene: TRBJ2-2
CDR3 protein: ASSFWTGFISGELF

V gene: TRBV12-5
J gene: TRBJ1-2
CDR3 protein: ASGLVGTRNYGYT

V gene: TRBV3-1/TRBV3-2
J gene: TRBJ1-1
CDR3 protein: ASSRSWEFAEAF

V gene: TRBV15
J gene: TRBJ2-1
CDR3 protein: AILPGVAGGLGNEQF

V gene: TRBV4-1
J gene: TRBJ2-2
CDR3 protein: ASGGLVNTGELF

V gene: TRBV20-1
J gene: TRBJ2-1
CDR3 protein: SASRPPGQGAKNEQF

V gene: TRBV28
J gene: TRBJ1-4
CDR3 protein: ASSLVGAYEKLF

V gene: TRBV28
J gene: TRBJ2-7
CDR3 protein: ASRPGGYEQY

V gene: TRBV7-8
J gene: TRBJ1-1
CDR3 protein: ASSPPGNAEAF

V gene: TRBV9
J gene: TRBJ2-2
CDR3 protein: ASSRAGLATAGELF

V gene: TRBV15
J gene: TRBJ2-5
CDR3 protein: ATSRGNSGKETQY

V gene: TRBV27
J gene: TRBJ1-1
CDR3 protein: ASSSDLRAF

V gene: TRBV11-3
J gene: TRBJ2-1
CDR3 protein: ASSWGSGSVEQF

V gene: TRBV5-1
J gene: TRBJ2-5
CDR3 protein: ASSGSGTQETQY

V gene: TRBV19
J gene: TRBJ1-1
CDR3 protein: ASSITQGTEAF

V gene: TRBV19
J gene: TRBJ2-5
CDR3 protein: ASSMQGYQETQY

V gene: TRBV5-6
J gene: TRBJ2-7
CDR3 protein: ASSWTSGRREQY

V gene: TRBV7-6
J gene: TRBJ1-5
CDR3 protein: ASSPSALDSNQPQH

V gene: TRBV27
J gene: TRBJ1-2
CDR3 protein: ASSFRDTTGYT

V gene: TRBV30
J gene: TRBJ1-1
CDR3 protein: AGGRPNTEAF

V gene: TRBV27
J gene: TRBJ1-2
CDR3 protein: ASSADLTGLYGYT

V gene: TRBV9
J gene: TRBJ1-1
CDR3 protein: ASSGSELGAVNTEAF

V gene: TRBV5-1
J gene: TRBJ2-5
CDR3 protein: ASNLRGMSQETQY

V gene: TRBV28
J gene: TRBJ2-1
CDR3 protein: ASSSQGTLSLDEQF

V gene: TRBV6-5
J gene: TRBJ2-5
CDR3 protein: ASTRDRGIAQY

V gene: TRBV12-3/TRBV12-4
J gene: TRBJ1-6
CDR3 protein: ASRGAGVTPLH